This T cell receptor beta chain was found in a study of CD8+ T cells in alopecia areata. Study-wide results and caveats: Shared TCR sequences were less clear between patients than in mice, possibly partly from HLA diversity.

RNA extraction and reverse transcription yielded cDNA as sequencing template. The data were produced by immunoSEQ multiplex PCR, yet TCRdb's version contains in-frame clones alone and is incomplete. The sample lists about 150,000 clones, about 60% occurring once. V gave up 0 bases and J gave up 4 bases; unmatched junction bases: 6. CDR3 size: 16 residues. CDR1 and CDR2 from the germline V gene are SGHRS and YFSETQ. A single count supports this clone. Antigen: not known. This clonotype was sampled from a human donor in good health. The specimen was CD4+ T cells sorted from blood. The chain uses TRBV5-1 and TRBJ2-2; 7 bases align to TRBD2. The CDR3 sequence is CASSLEVAGVTGELFF. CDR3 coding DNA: TGCGCCAGCAGCTTGGAGGTTGCGGGAGTCACCGGGGAGCTGTTTTTT.